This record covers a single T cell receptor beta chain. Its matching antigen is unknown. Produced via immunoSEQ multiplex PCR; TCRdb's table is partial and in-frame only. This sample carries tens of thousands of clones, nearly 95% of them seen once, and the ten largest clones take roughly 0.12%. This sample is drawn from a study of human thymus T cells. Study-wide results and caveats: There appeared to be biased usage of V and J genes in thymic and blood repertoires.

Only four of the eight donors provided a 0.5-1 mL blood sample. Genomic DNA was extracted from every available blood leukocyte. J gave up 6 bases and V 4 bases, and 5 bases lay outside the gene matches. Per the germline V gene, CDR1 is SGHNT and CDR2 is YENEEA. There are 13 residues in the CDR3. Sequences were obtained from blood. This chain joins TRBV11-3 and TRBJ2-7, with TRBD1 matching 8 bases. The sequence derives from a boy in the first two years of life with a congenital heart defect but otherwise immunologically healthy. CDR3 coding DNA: TGTGCCAGCAGCTGGTCAGGGGGCCTCGAGCAGTACTTC. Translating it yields CASSWSGGLEQYF.